The 27 T cell receptor beta chains reported below all come from one sample, sequenced in a study of T cells expressing NK-cell markers. TCRdb reprocessed the 5' RACE reads, keeping one entry per CDR3 protein, no DNA. The sample data list about 460,000 distinct CDR3 sequences. The sequenced sample consisted of blood T cells: a sorted CD56 or NKG2C T cell subset, CD4+ or CD8+ T cells, or bulk PBMC T cells (not recorded which). These receptors were collected from a woman aged 50 to 60 in good health.

The V and J genes are TRBV27 and TRBJ2-6. CDR1 MNHEY and CDR2 SMNVEV come from the germline V gene (reference sequence). CDR3 size: 14 residues. The CDR3 sequence is CASKSVTGANVLTF.

CDR3 loop: CASSFKTHRAGLITEAFF. This rearrangement joins TRBV7-9 to TRBJ1-1; the D call from TCRdb, TRBD1, cannot be confirmed without DNA. CDR1 is SEHNR, CDR2 FQNEAQ, per germline (reference sequence). The length of the CDR3 is 18 residues. The full variable domain, rest sourced from reference TRBV7-9 and TRBJ1-1, is DTGVSQNPRHKITKRGQNVTFRCDPISEHNRLYWYRQTLGQGPEFLTYFQNEAQLEKSRLLSDRFSAERPKGSFSTLEIQRTEQGDSAMYLCASSFKTHRAGLITEAFFGQGTRLTVV.

J is TRBJ2-3 and V is TRBV7-8; the D call of TRBD1 rests on TCRdb alone, since no DNA is present to check it. Germline V gives CDR1 SGHVS, CDR2 FQNEAQ. The CDR3 spans 16 residues. This CDR3 reads CASLKPGGDVSDTQYF.

This chain links TRBV12-3 or TRBV12-4 with TRBJ2-5; TCRdb names TRBD2, which stays unverified in the absence of DNA. There are 16 residues in the CDR3. The CDR3 loop is CASSFRAGVPQETQYF.

CDR3 protein: CASSYPGPPQGQFF. The rearrangement uses TRBV5-6 and TRBJ2-1. Per the germline V gene, CDR1 is SGHDT and CDR2 is YYEEEE. The CDR3 runs to 14 residues.

This sequence joins TRBV5-1 and TRBJ2-2; without DNA, the TCRdb call of TRBD1 cannot be checked. The germline gives CDR1 SGHRS, CDR2 YFSETQ. CDR3 length: 17 residues. The CDR3 sequence: CASSLGSFSRNTGELFF.

The V and J genes are TRBV5-1 and TRBJ2-7; as DNA is missing, the TRBD1 call by TCRdb cannot be tested. Germline V gene sequence: CDR1 SGHRS, CDR2 YFSETQ. The CDR3 contains 13 residues. The chain's CDR3 is CASAQGEASEQYF.

The chain employs TRBV7-8 and TRBJ2-2. CDR1 is SGHVS and CDR2 is FQNEAQ in the germline V gene. This CDR3 is built from 16 residues. The CDR3 region is CASSPRNGLNTGELFF.

This chain joins TRBV6-2 or TRBV6-3 and TRBJ2-7; checking the TCRdb D call of TRBD2 is not possible without DNA. The CDR3 totals 18 residues. In germline, CDR1 is MNHEY, CDR2 SVGEGT. The CDR3 loop reads CASSYRPDSRRYPYEQYF.

V is TRBV12-3 or TRBV12-4 and J is TRBJ2-3. This CDR3 comprises 15 residues. The CDR3 region is CASSFSGLGTDTQYF.

This sequence joins TRBV27 and TRBJ2-2; TCRdb designates TRBD1, a call that cannot be tested without DNA. Germline lookup yields CDR1 MNHEY and CDR2 SMNVEV (reference sequence). There are 14 residues in the CDR3. This CDR3 is CASSLAPGRGELFF.

The V gene is TRBV7-2, the J gene TRBJ2-5; the TCRdb D gene call, TRBD1, has no DNA to confirm it. From germline, CDR1 is SGHTA and CDR2 FQGNSA. This CDR3 contains 14 residues. CDR3 in amino acids: CASSRQGGEETQYF.

The chain is built from TRBV9 and TRBJ2-5; TCRdb's D call of TRBD2 is untestable without DNA. The CDR3 is 16 residues long. Germline V lookup: CDR1 SGDLS, CDR2 YYNGEE. Here the CDR3 reads CASSTRDLRGGETQYF.

The chain combines TRBV5-1 with TRBJ2-1; the D gene TCRdb calls, TRBD1, cannot be checked with no DNA. The CDR3 runs 15 residues. CDR1 SGHRS and CDR2 YFSETQ come from the germline V gene. The CDR3 loop reads CASSTGDRSYNEQFF. Full variable domain (outside the CDR3, taken from reference TRBV5-1 and TRBJ2-1): KAGVTQTPRYLIKTRGQQVTLSCSPISGHRSVSWYQQTPGQGLQFLFEYFSETQRNKGNFPGRFSGRQFSNSRSEMNVSTLELGDSALYLCASSTGDRSYNEQFFGPGTRLTVL.

This chain joins TRBV5-5 and TRBJ2-1; the D call from TCRdb, TRBD2, cannot be confirmed without DNA. Germline assignment: CDR1 SGHKS and CDR2 YYEKEE (reference sequence). The CDR3 consists of 17 residues. The CDR3 sequence is CASSSPRLAVMGDEQFF.

The chain uses TRBV6-6 and TRBJ2-2; TCRdb's D call, TRBD2, is unchecked because there is no DNA. Germline values: CDR1 MNHNY, CDR2 SVGAGI (reference sequence). This CDR3 comprises 17 residues. CDR3 sequence: CASSYRGLAGEGGELFF.

The chain combines TRBV4-2 with TRBJ2-2. This CDR3 comprises 15 residues. Germline V lookup: CDR1 LGHNA, CDR2 YNFKEQ. CDR3 residues: CASSQDSANTGELFF.

Here the CDR3 reads CASSVAGLGTRSSYEQYF. The chain carries TRBV10-2 and TRBJ2-7; TCRdb's D gene call, TRBD2, goes unchecked for lack of DNA. Germline assignment: CDR1 WSHSY and CDR2 SAAADI. The CDR3 consists of 18 residues.

The rearrangement uses TRBV29-1 and TRBJ2-1. The CDR3 covers 13 residues. Per the germline V gene, CDR1 is SQVTM and CDR2 is ANQGSEA. The CDR3 is CSVEDLESFGQFF.

The chain's CDR3 is CASRDGQGARYTF. The chain carries TRBV2 and TRBJ1-2; lacking DNA, the TRBD1 call made by TCRdb goes unchecked. This CDR3 has 13 residues. Germline V gives CDR1 SNHLY, CDR2 FYNNEI.

V and J are TRBV5-5 and TRBJ2-7; the D call from TCRdb, TRBD2, cannot be confirmed without DNA. This CDR3 has 15 amino acids. In germline, CDR1 is SGHKS, CDR2 YYEKEE (reference sequence). The CDR3 loop reads CASSRTFRGSHEQYF.

V usage is TRBV18 and J usage is TRBJ1-1; TCRdb returns TRBD1, unconfirmable since there is no DNA. CDR1 KGHSH and CDR2 LQKENI come from the germline V gene. The CDR3 is made up of 15 amino acids. CDR3 loop: CASSPRSGGEDEAFF.

The chain carries TRBV6-2 or TRBV6-3 and TRBJ2-1; the D call of TRBD2 rests on TCRdb alone, since no DNA is present to check it. CDR1 and CDR2 from the germline V gene are MNHEY and SVGEGT. The CDR3 sequence is 15 residues long. The CDR3 protein is CASTVLAGGPGEQFF.

V and J are TRBV4-2 and TRBJ2-1; as DNA is missing, the TRBD2 call by TCRdb cannot be tested. Germline-derived CDR1 and CDR2 are LGHNA and YNFKEQ. The CDR3 sequence is 16 residues long. CDR3 sequence: CASSHQAGGLLNEQFF.

The chain couples TRBV5-1 to TRBJ2-3. CDR1 and CDR2 (germline): SGHRS, YFSETQ. The CDR3 sequence is 16 residues long. CDR3 sequence reads: CASSFGASLHTDTQYF.

The chain combines TRBV6-1 with TRBJ1-4; with no DNA, the TCRdb D assignment of TRBD1 cannot be verified. The CDR3 contains 13 residues. Looked up from germline, CDR1 is MNHNS and CDR2 is SASEGT. CDR3 in amino acids: CASSDRGQEKLFF.

The CDR3 reads CSARDPRTGVLGEAFF. V gene TRBV20-1 combines with J gene TRBJ1-1; absent DNA, TCRdb's TRBD1 call cannot be checked. This CDR3 has 16 residues. Per germline, CDR1 DFQATT and CDR2 SNEGSKA (reference sequence).